Each of the 22 T cell receptor beta chains below was sequenced from the same sample in a study of cytomegalovirus exposure and HLA in healthy donors. The PCR employed 60 Vbeta primers together with 13 Jbeta primers. Produced via immunoSEQ multiplex PCR; TCRdb's table is partial and in-frame only. The sample contains approximately 120,000 clones, around 80% of which appear only once. The sequencing input was PBMCs. The origin of the receptors is a man aged 30 to 45 in good health and CMV-seropositive.

The chain uses TRBV4-3 and TRBJ2-3; TRBD2 is a possible D gene (6 bases). CDR3 length: 17 amino acids. V dropped 0 bases and J dropped 0 bases, with 13 bases sitting between them. Germline values: CDR1 LGHNA, CDR2 YSLEER. CDR3 in DNA: TGCGCCAGCAGCCAAGAGTCCAAGGGGACTAGCACAGATACGCAGTATTTT. As protein: CASSQESKGTSTDTQYF.

The chain is built from TRBV7-9 and TRBJ1-2; D is possibly TRBD1 (6 bases). This CDR3 comprises 15 residues. In germline, CDR1 is SEHNR, CDR2 FQNEAQ (reference sequence). The V and J ends lost 1 base and 4 bases respectively, with 13 bases between them. Here the CDR3 reads CASSLEYGGAYGYTF. CDR3 DNA: TGTGCCAGCAGCTTAGAATACGGGGGGGCCTATGGCTACACCTTC.

This chain joins TRBV4-3 and TRBJ2-1, with 8 nucleotides matching TRBD2. J was trimmed by 7 bases and V by 4 bases; bases with no gene match: 6. The CDR3 is 14 amino acids. Germline CDR1 LGHNA, CDR2 YSLEER. DNA for the CDR3: TGCGCCAGCAGCCCTAGACTAGCGCGGAATGAGCAGTTCTTC. This sequence encodes CASSPRLARNEQFF.

DNA of the CDR3: TGTGCCAGCAGTCCGGGGGGGGTAGCGGGAGGCACCGGGGAGCTGTTTTTT. Translated: CASSPGGVAGGTGELFF. The chain couples TRBV28 to TRBJ2-2; 10 bases align to TRBD2. The CDR3 extends over 17 amino acids. The junction had 10 bases not matched to a gene; V was cut back by 5 bases and J by 4 bases. Germline CDR1 reads MDHEN; CDR2 reads SYDVKM.

The gene calls are TRBV7-8 and TRBJ2-3; D is perhaps TRBD2 (6 bases). V lost 2 bases and J lost 5, with 14 bases in between. Germline V gives CDR1 SGHVS, CDR2 FQNEAQ. The CDR3 loop spans 15 amino acids. CDR3 sequence: CASSLQGRELDTQYF. In nucleotides, the CDR3 is TGTGCCAGCAGCTTACAGGGACGGGAGTTAGATACGCAGTATTTT.

The V gene is TRBV28, the J gene TRBJ2-7; D possibly corresponds to TRBD2 (8 bases). Trimming took off 10 bases at V and 6 bases at J, with 25 bases between the two ends. The CDR3 extends over 15 amino acids. Germline V CDR1 and CDR2: MDHEN, SYDVKM. The CDR3 is CATSGGGLVGFEQYF. CDR3 sequence (DNA): TGTGCCACCTCAGGGGGGGGACTAGTTGGTTTCGAGCAGTACTTC.

This CDR3 is CASSFDTSGEQYF. CDR3 in DNA: TGTGCCAGCAGCTTCGACACTAGCGGCGAGCAGTACTTC. This chain links TRBV7-7 with TRBJ2-7, with 8 nucleotides matching TRBD2. Trimming at V came to 3 bases and at J to 6 bases, leaving 4 bases not matched to a gene. The V gene's germline CDR1 is SSHAT and CDR2 FNYEAQ (reference sequence). CDR3 length: 13 residues.

The V gene is TRBV5-1, the J gene TRBJ2-5; the D gene is possibly TRBD1 (6 bases). This CDR3 is 15 amino acids long. CDR1 and CDR2 from the germline V gene are SGHRS and YFSETQ. V lost 4 bases, J lost 4 bases, and 17 bases lay in between. DNA for the CDR3: TGCGCCAGCAGCCCCGGGACGTTAGGGGGAGAGACCCAGTACTTC. Translating gives CASSPGTLGGETQYF. Full variable domain (rest looked up from reference TRBV5-1 and TRBJ2-5): KAGVTQTPRYLIKTRGQQVTLSCSPISGHRSVSWYQQTPGQGLQFLFEYFSETQRNKGNFPGRFSGRQFSNSRSEMNVSTLELGDSALYLCASSPGTLGGETQYFGPGTRLLVL.

This chain links TRBV6-6 with TRBJ1-1, with a tentative D call TRBD1 (6 bases). Trimming pared 5 bases from V and 1 base from J, leaving 11 bases between. Germline-derived CDR1 and CDR2 are MNHNY and SVGAGI (reference sequence). This CDR3 comprises 14 residues. CDR3 sequence (DNA): TGTGCCAGCAGTCAAGGGACACGGAACACTGAAGCTTTCTTT. Translating it yields CASSQGTRNTEAFF.

This clone was recorded once. In nucleotides, the CDR3 is TGCGCCAGCAGCTTGGGTGCGGGAGACGAGCAGTACTTC. Encoded protein: CASSLGAGDEQYF. The genes are TRBV5-1 and TRBJ2-7; 7 bases agree with TRBD2. The CDR3 is made up of 13 amino acids. V lost 0 bases and J lost 5; bases outside the gene matches: 2. Germline CDR1 reads SGHRS; CDR2 reads YFSETQ. Full variable domain (missing parts from reference TRBV5-1 and TRBJ2-7): KAGVTQTPRYLIKTRGQQVTLSCSPISGHRSVSWYQQTPGQGLQFLFEYFSETQRNKGNFPGRFSGRQFSNSRSEMNVSTLELGDSALYLCASSLGAGDEQYFGPGTRLTVT.

The chain has TRBV9 and TRBJ2-7; 7 bases align to TRBD2. The CDR3 extends over 13 amino acids. Germline CDR1 reads SGDLS; CDR2 reads YYNGEE. Trimming took 3 bases from V and 7 from J; bases not matched to a gene: 7. In DNA, the CDR3 is TGTGCCAGCAGCGCGGGAGGACTAGGAGAGCAGTACTTC. Encoded protein: CASSAGGLGEQYF. The whole variable domain, filled in from reference TRBV9 and TRBJ2-7, reads DSGVTQTPKHLITATGQRVTLRCSPRSGDLSVYWYQQSLDQGLQFLIQYYNGEERAKGNILERFSAQQFPDLHSELNLSSLELGDSALYFCASSAGGLGEQYFGPGTRLTVT.

This chain joins TRBV4-2 and TRBJ2-1; TRBD2 aligns across 11 bases. CDR1 is LGHNA and CDR2 is YNFKEQ in the germline V gene. The CDR3 spans 14 residues. V gave up 5 bases and J gave up 9 bases; unmatched junction bases: 6. CDR3 DNA: TGTGCCAGCAGCACCCTAGCGGGAGGAGCTGAGCAGTTCTTC. Its protein is CASSTLAGGAEQFF.

The J gene is TRBJ1-2, the V gene TRBV5-1, with 8 bases lining up with TRBD1. The CDR3 loop spans 14 amino acids. The V gene end was trimmed by 2 bases and the J gene end by 6 bases; junction bases not matched to a gene: 6. The V gene's germline CDR1 is SGHRS and CDR2 YFSETQ. CDR3 protein: CASSFGDRGHGYTF. The CDR3 nucleotides are TGCGCCAGCAGCTTCGGAGACAGGGGACATGGCTACACCTTC.

V usage is TRBV7-7 and J usage is TRBJ2-7, with D possibly TRBD2 on 6 matching bases. V was pared by 5 bases and J by 3 bases, with 14 bases between. Germline V gene sequence: CDR1 SSHAT, CDR2 FNYEAQ (reference sequence). This CDR3 has 14 residues. The CDR3 here is CASSLGDGGYEQYF. The CDR3 coding sequence is TGTGCCAGCAGCCTTGGGGACGGGGGCTACGAGCAGTACTTC.

The V call is TRBV7-6, the J call TRBJ2-2, with TRBD2 matching 11 bases. This CDR3 comprises 16 residues. Trimming removed 5 bases from V and 6 bases from J; junction bases left unmatched: 8. Germline CDR1 is SGHVS and CDR2 is FNYEAQ. The CDR3 is CASSPAASGRSGELFF. The CDR3 nucleotides are TGTGCCAGCAGCCCCGCTGCTAGCGGGAGGTCCGGGGAGCTGTTTTTT.

This clone appeared a few times. V and J are TRBV5-6 and TRBJ2-3; the D is unclear. This CDR3 comprises 13 residues. CDR1 and CDR2 from the germline V gene are SGHDT and YYEEEE. Trimming removed 4 bases at V and 2 bases at J, with 8 bases between. DNA of the CDR3: TGTGCCAGCAGCCCTATTAACACAGATACGCAGTATTTT. This gives the protein CASSPINTDTQYF.

This chain links TRBV6-5 with TRBJ1-1, with D possibly TRBD1 on 6 matching bases. The CDR3 length is 11 residues. Trimming pared 5 bases from V and 9 bases from J, leaving 10 bases between. The germline V gene encodes CDR1 MNHEY and CDR2 SVGAGI. The CDR3 sequence is CASSRQDKAFF. The CDR3 DNA is TGTGCCAGCAGTCGACAGGACAAAGCTTTCTTT.

In its sample, this clone was seen a few times. V usage is TRBV4-1 and J usage is TRBJ1-5; 9 bases are a match to TRBD1. After removal of 1 base from V and 8 bases from J, the junction contained 6 bases not matched to a gene. Germline V gene data show CDR1 as MGHRA and CDR2 as YSYEKL. The CDR3 totals 15 residues. CDR3 sequence (DNA): TGCGCCAGCAGCCAAGGACAGGGGGTGACTGAGCCCCAGCATTTT. Protein sequence: CASSQGQGVTEPQHF.

The CDR3 here is CASSPPPDHRVSGYEQYF. The DNA for the CDR3 is TGTGCCAGCTCACCGCCACCTGATCACAGGGTCAGTGGCTACGAGCAGTACTTC. This chain links TRBV18 with TRBJ2-7; D possibly corresponds to TRBD1 (6 bases). Germline CDR1 reads KGHSH; CDR2 reads LQKENI. This CDR3 comprises 18 residues. The V gene lost 3 bases and the J gene lost 3 bases, with 24 bases spanning the gap.

CDR3 coding DNA: TGCAGCGTTGAGCTGATAGGCACAGATACGCAGTATTTT. Translating it yields CSVELIGTDTQYF. The chain has TRBV29-1 and TRBJ2-3; D gene unclear. Germline V lookup: CDR1 SQVTM, CDR2 ANQGSEA. Deletions cut 3 bases from V and 1 base from J, with 8 bases between. This CDR3 contains 13 residues.

The rearrangement links TRBV7-9 to TRBJ2-1; 8 bases map to TRBD2. This CDR3 has 17 amino acids. The V and J ends lost 5 bases and 10 bases, in that order; junction bases with no gene match: 19. Germline loops: CDR1 SEHNR, CDR2 FQNEAQ (reference sequence). DNA for the CDR3: TGTGCCAGCAGCCCTACTCTAATCGCGGGAGGATTGGGCGAGCAGTTCTTC. It yields the protein CASSPTLIAGGLGEQFF. Full variable domain (remainder filled in from reference TRBV7-9 and TRBJ2-1): DTGVSQNPRHKITKRGQNVTFRCDPISEHNRLYWYRQTLGQGPEFLTYFQNEAQLEKSRLLSDRFSAERPKGSFSTLEIQRTEQGDSAMYLCASSPTLIAGGLGEQFFGPGTRLTVL.

This clone was recorded once. The rearrangement uses TRBV7-3 and TRBJ2-3, with TRBD2 as a possible D gene (6 bases). The V end was cut by 0 bases, the J end by 5 bases, with 6 bases between. The germline V gene has CDR1 SGHTA and CDR2 FQGTGA. This CDR3 is 13 amino acids long. The CDR3 DNA follows: TGTGCCAGCAGCTTAACGGGAGGAGATACGCAGTATTTT. The encoded protein is CASSLTGGDTQYF.